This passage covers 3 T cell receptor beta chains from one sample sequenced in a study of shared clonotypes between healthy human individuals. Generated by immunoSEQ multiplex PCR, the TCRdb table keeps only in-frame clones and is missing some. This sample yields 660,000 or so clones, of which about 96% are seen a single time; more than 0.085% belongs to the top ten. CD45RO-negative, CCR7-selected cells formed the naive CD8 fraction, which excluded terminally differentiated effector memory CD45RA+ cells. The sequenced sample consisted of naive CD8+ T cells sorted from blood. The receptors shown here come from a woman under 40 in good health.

The DNA of the CDR3 is TGTGCCAGCACCGAAGAAGCGCGGAGACACCAAAACTATGGCTACACCTTC. Translation gives CASTEEARRHQNYGYTF. The chain employs TRBV28 and TRBJ1-2; D gene ambiguous. V shed 7 bases and J shed 2 bases, with 23 bases lying between them. The length of the CDR3 is 17 residues. Germline CDR1 and CDR2: MDHEN and SYDVKM.

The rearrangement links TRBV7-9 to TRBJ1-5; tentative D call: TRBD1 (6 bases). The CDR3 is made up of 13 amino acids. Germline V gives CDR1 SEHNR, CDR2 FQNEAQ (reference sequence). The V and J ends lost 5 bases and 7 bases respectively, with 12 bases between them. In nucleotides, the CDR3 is TGTGCCAGCAGCGCCACAGGGATCCAGCCCCAGCATTTT. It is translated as CASSATGIQPQHF.

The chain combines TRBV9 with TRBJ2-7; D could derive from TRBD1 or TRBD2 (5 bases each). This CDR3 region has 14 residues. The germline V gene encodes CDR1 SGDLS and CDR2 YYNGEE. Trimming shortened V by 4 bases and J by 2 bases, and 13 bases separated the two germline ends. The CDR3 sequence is CASSLRDLPYEQYF. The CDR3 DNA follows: TGTGCCAGCAGCCTCCGGGACCTACCCTACGAGCAGTACTTC.